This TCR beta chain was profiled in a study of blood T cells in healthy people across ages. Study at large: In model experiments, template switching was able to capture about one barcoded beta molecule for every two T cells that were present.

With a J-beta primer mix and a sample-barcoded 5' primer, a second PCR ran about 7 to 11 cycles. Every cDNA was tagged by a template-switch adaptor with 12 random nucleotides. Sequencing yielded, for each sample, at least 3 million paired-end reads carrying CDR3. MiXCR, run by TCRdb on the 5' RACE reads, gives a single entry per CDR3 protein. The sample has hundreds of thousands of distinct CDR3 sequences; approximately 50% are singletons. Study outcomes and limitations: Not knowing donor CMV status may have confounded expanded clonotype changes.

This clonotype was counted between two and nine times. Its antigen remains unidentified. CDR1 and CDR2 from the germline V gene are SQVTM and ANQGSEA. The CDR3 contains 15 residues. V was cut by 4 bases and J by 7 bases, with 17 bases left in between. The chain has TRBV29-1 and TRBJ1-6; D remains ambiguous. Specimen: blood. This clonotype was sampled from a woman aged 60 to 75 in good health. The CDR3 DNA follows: TGCAGCGTTGTTTTCGGGAACAGACCAAATTCACCCCTCCACTTT. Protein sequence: CSVVFGNRPNSPLHF.